The clone carrying this TCR beta chain has only a few counts. Its matching antigen is unknown. The data derive from a study of PD-1 blockade in classical Hodgkin lymphoma. In the study overall: Nivolumab dosing for patients was 3 mg/kg, administered intravenously every 2 weeks.

Here immunoSEQ multiplex PCR was the method, and the copy in TCRdb shows in-frame clones only, minus some. In the table there are 20,000 to 25,000 clones, about 70% of which are singletons. Study-level results: Baseline diversity in complete responders resembled that of newly diagnosed patients. With CD4+ cells, TCR diversity rose significantly by C4D1, but not with CD8+ cells.

V lost 6 bases to trimming and J lost 2 bases, with 4 bases between them. The CDR3 length is 11 residues. Germline values: CDR1 LNHDA, CDR2 SQIVND (reference sequence). The time point is: cycle 4 day 1 (C4D1), after 6 weeks of nivolumab. Each patient's relapse followed autologous stem cell transplantation, and brentuximab vedotin exposure varied. Purification of CD4+ T cells from thawed PBMCs was achieved by magnetic negative selection. This sequence originates from a human donor with classical Hodgkin lymphoma. The sequences come from CD4+ T cells from blood, collected before the fourth cycle of nivolumab. The chain carries TRBV19 and TRBJ1-1; D is uncertain. The CDR3 region is CASRKNTEAFF. The CDR3 nucleotides read TGTGCCAGTAGAAAAAACACTGAAGCTTTCTTT.